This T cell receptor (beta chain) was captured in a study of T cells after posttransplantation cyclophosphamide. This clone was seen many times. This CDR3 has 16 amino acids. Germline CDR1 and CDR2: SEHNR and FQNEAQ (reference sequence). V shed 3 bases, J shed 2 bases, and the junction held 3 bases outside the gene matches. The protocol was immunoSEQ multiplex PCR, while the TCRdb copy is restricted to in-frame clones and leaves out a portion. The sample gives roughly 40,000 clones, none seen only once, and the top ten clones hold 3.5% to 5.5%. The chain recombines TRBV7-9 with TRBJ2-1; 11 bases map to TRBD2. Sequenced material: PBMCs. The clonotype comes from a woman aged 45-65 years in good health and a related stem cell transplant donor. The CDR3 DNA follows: TGTGCCAGCAGCTTCTTTAGCGGGGGGGCCTACAATGAGCAGTTCTTC. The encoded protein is CASSFFSGGAYNEQFF. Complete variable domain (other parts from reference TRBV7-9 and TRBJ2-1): DTGVSQNPRHKITKRGQNVTFRCDPISEHNRLYWYRQTLGQGPEFLTYFQNEAQLEKSRLLSDRFSAERPKGSFSTLEIQRTEQGDSAMYLCASSFFSGGAYNEQFFGPGTRLTVL.